This entry concerns a single T cell receptor beta chain. The data belong to a study of control samples from healthy donors and cancer patients. This CDR3 region has 12 residues. Germline V gene sequence: CDR1 LNHNV, CDR2 YYDKDF (reference sequence). The ends lost 3 bases at V and 9 bases at J; junction bases unmatched: 2. The method was immunoSEQ multiplex PCR; TCRdb's version includes in-frame clones alone and lacks a portion of them. The sample lists approximately 82,000 clones, approximately 94% occurring once. Material for sequencing was blood. This receptor was taken from a young woman in good health. The chain uses TRBV15 and TRBJ2-5, with TRBD2 matching 9 bases. For the CDR3, the DNA is TGTGCCACCAGCAGCCTAGCGGGGCCCCAGTACTTC. Translating it yields CATSSLAGPQYF.